This T cell receptor (beta chain) was sequenced for a study of cytomegalovirus exposure and HLA in healthy donors. PCR amplification relied on 60 Vbeta primers (plus 13 Jbeta primers). The protocol was immunoSEQ multiplex PCR, while the TCRdb copy is restricted to in-frame clones and leaves out a portion. The sample has roughly 50,000 clones. Germline V lookup: CDR1 SGDLS, CDR2 YYNGEE. This CDR3 comprises 16 residues. The V and J ends lost 2 bases and 4 bases, in that order; junction bases with no gene match: 9. Participants comprised healthy donors of bone marrow. Unrecorded immune exposures were likely, despite nominal health at sampling. Study-wide findings and caveats: Several of the most significant clusters appeared linked to common viral pathogens, based on a later analysis.

About this clone: No antigen is known for it.

The chain links TRBV9 to TRBJ1-3, with 7 bases identical to TRBD1. The sequenced sample was PBMCs. This receptor was obtained from a woman aged 60 to 75 in good health and CMV-seropositive. The CDR3 DNA is TGTGCCAGCAGCGTGGCCGGGACAGCAACGGGAAACACCATATATTTT. This gives the protein CASSVAGTATGNTIYF.